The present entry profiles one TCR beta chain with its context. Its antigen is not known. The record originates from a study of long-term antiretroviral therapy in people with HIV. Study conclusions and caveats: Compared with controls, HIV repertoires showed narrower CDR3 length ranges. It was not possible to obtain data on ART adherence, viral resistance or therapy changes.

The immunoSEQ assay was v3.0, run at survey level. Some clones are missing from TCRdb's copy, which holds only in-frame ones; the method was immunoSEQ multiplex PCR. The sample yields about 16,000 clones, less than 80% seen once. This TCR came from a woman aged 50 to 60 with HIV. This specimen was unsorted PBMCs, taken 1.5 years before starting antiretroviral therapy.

CDR3 loop: CASSPPGQGIGGYTF. CDR3 bases: TGTGCCAGCAGTCCTCCGGGACAGGGCATCGGTGGCTACACCTTC. The chain links TRBV27 to TRBJ1-2, with 9 nucleotides matching TRBD1. Losses at the gene ends were 5 bases for V and 7 bases for J; bases not matched to a gene: 11. CDR1 MNHEY and CDR2 SMNVEV come from the germline V gene (reference sequence). This CDR3 contains 15 residues.